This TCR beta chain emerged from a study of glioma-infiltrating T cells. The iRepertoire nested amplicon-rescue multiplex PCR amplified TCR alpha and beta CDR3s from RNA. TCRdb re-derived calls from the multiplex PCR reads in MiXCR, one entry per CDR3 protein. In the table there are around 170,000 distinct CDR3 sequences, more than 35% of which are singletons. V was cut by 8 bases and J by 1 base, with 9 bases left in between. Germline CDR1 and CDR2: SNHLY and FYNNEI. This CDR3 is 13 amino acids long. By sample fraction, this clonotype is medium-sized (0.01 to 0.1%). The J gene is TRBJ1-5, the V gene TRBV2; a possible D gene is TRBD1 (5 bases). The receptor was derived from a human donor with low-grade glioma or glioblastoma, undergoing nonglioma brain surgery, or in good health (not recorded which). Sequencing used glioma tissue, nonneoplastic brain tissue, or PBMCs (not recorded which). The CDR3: CASRRDSNQPQHF. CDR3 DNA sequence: TGTGCCAGCCGCCGGGACAGCAATCAGCCCCAGCATTTT.